Listed below are T cell receptor beta chains from one sample, sequenced in a study of human T cells and chemical hapten exposure. From the RACE reads, TCRdb called clonotypes with MiXCR, one entry per CDR3 protein. Of some 180,000 distinct CDR3 sequences detected, roughly a quarter appear once; the ten largest clones hold about 2.5%. The specimen was whole blood, collected in connection with sensitization to the hapten diphenylcyclopropenone (DPC). The receptor set was obtained from a middle-aged woman with alopecia areata. Some clones in this sample may be carry-over from other donors' samples. CDR3s include the opening cysteine and the closing phenylalanine or tryptophan. A D gene is named only where the DNA matches it firmly. Expanded clones are given a class, and other clones once, few, many or no size at all.

>TRBD1|TRBV11-2|NA|TRBJ2-1
TGTGCCAGCAGCCCCCGACAGGGCAACTACAATGAGCAGTTCTTC
CASSPRQGNYNEQFF
>NA|TRBV29-1|NA|TRBJ2-7
TGCAGCGTGGAGGAAGGCAGATCCTACGAGCAGTACTTC
CSVEEGRSYEQYF
>NA|TRBV20-1|NA|TRBJ1-5
TGCAGTGCTAGAGACAGGGTACGGCGCTCGGATCAGCCCCAGCATTTT
CSARDRVRRSDQPQHF
>TRBD1|TRBV10-3|few|TRBJ2-1
TGTGCCATCAGTGACCGGGACAGGGGACCCTACAATGAGCAGTTCTTC
CAISDRDRGPYNEQFF
>NA|TRBV6-5|NA|TRBJ2-3
TGTGCCAGCAGTTATAAGTATACGCAGTATTTT
CASSYKYTQYF
>NA|TRBV27|few|TRBJ2-2
TGTGCCAGCAGCTTAGGGGTGCGGGCCGGGGAGCTGTTTTTT
CASSLGVRAGELFF
>TRBD2|TRBV2|NA|TRBJ2-3
TGTGCCAGCAGTTATTCGGGAGGTGGAGATACGCAGTATTTT
CASSYSGGGDTQYF
>NA|TRBV4-2|NA|TRBJ1-1
TGTGCCAGCAGCCAAGACCGGGGTGACACTGAAGCTTTCTTT
CASSQDRGDTEAFF
>TRBD1|TRBV20-1|few|TRBJ2-5
TGCAGTGCTAGGGACAGGGGGGAGACCCAGTACTTC
CSARDRGETQYF
>NA|TRBV20-1|few|TRBJ1-2
TGCAGTGCTAGATCGGTCTATGGCTACACCTTC
CSARSVYGYTF
>NA|TRBV4-2|NA|TRBJ1-6
TGTGCCAGCAGCCAAGACATACTGACGAATTCACCCCTCCACTTT
CASSQDILTNSPLHF
>NA|TRBV20-1|few|TRBJ1-1
TGCAGTGCTAGCGGGGGCAGGTACACTGAAGCTTTCTTT
CSASGGRYTEAFF
>TRBD2|TRBV4-2|few|TRBJ2-7
TGTGCCAGCAGCCAAGATACCAGCGGGAGCTCCTACGAGCAGTACTTC
CASSQDTSGSSYEQYF
>NA|TRBV20-1|few|TRBJ1-5
TGCAGTGCTACTGACAGTGATCAGCCCCAGCATTTT
CSATDSDQPQHF
>TRBD1|TRBV20-1|once|TRBJ2-1
TGCAGTGCTAGAGATCTTGGGGGGACAGGGGGCCGTGAGCAGTTCTTC
CSARDLGGTGGREQFF
>TRBD1|TRBV7-9|NA|TRBJ1-6
TGTGCCAGCAGTTCGGAGACAGGGTATAATTCACCCCTCCACTTT
CASSSETGYNSPLHF
>NA|TRBV6-1|few|TRBJ2-1
TGTGCCAGCAGTGAAGTAGGGACCGCGGGCGAGCAGTTCTTC
CASSEVGTAGEQFF
>NA|TRBV29-1|few|TRBJ1-1
TGCAGCGTTTTCAGGGGCCGGAACACTGAAGCTTTCTTT
CSVFRGRNTEAFF
>TRBD2|TRBV6-4|NA|TRBJ2-1
TGTGCCAGCAGTATGGCTAGCGGGAGTGGCAATGAGCAGTTCTTC
CASSMASGSGNEQFF
>NA|TRBV9|NA|TRBJ2-3
TGTGCCAGCAGCGTAGAACCAAGGACAGATACGCAGTATTTT
CASSVEPRTDTQYF
>TRBD1|TRBV2|NA|TRBJ2-7
TGTGCCAGCAGTGATGGGACAGGGTACTACGAGCAGTACTTC
CASSDGTGYYEQYF
>TRBD1|TRBV4-1|many|TRBJ1-5
TGCGCCAGCAGCCGAGGGACAGAAAATCAGCCCCAGCATTTT
CASSRGTENQPQHF
>TRBD1|TRBV20-1|few|TRBJ2-7
TGCAGTGCTAACCGCGCCGACAGGGCACGCTCCTACGAGCAGTACTTC
CSANRADRARSYEQYF
>NA|TRBV20-1|NA|TRBJ2-1
TGCAGTGCTAGAAAGGGAGCGGTGGGCAATGAGCAGTTCTTC
CSARKGAVGNEQFF
>TRBD1|TRBV6-4|many|TRBJ2-3
TGTGCCAGCAGTGACCCGACAGGGAGCGGCACAGATACGCAGTATTTT
CASSDPTGSGTDTQYF
>NA|TRBV7-2|NA|TRBJ2-3
TGTGCCAGCAGCTTAAGTTGGTCAGATACGCAGTATTTT
CASSLSWSDTQYF
>TRBD1|TRBV5-1|NA|TRBJ2-7
TGCGCCAGCAGCCCCGGGACAGCAAAGACCGTATACGAGCAGTACTTC
CASSPGTAKTVYEQYF
>NA|TRBV6-5|few|TRBJ2-3
TGTGCCAGCAGGCAACTCGGCACAGATACGCAGTGTTTT
CASRQLGTDTQCF
>TRBD2|TRBV9|many|TRBJ2-5
TGTGCCAGCAGCGAAGTAGCGGGAGGAGTCCAAGAGACCCAGTACTTC
CASSEVAGGVQETQYF
>NA|TRBV20-1|NA|TRBJ2-5
TGCAGTGCTCCTCAAAATAGCGGAAAGGCCGGGGAGACCCAGTACTTC
CSAPQNSGKAGETQYF
>TRBD1|TRBV28|few|TRBJ2-4
TGTGCCAGCAGTTCCCTGGACAGGCGAAACATTCAGTACTTC
CASSSLDRRNIQYF
>NA|TRBV9|many|TRBJ1-5
TGTGCCAGCAGCGAGACAGGAACCAATCAGCCCCAGCATTTT
CASSETGTNQPQHF
>NA|TRBV12-3/TRBV12-4|NA|TRBJ2-3
TGTGCCAGCAGTTTTCGGGGGAACACAGATACGCAGTATTTT
CASSFRGNTDTQYF
>NA|TRBV9|NA|TRBJ2-5
TGTGCCAGCAGCAATCCCTTGGAGACCCAGTACTTC
CASSNPLETQYF
>TRBD2|TRBV4-3|NA|TRBJ2-7
TGCGCCAGCAGCCAAGATCTCGGCGGGGGGAACTACGAGCAGTACTTC
CASSQDLGGGNYEQYF
>TRBD2|TRBV20-1|NA|TRBJ2-1
TGCAGTGCTAGAGCCCCGGGAGCGGGAGGGATCAATGAGCAGTTCTTC
CSARAPGAGGINEQFF
>NA|TRBV4-3|NA|TRBJ2-1
TGCGCCAGCAGCCAAGAAAGAAGGATCAGGGAGCAGTTCTTC
CASSQERRIREQFF
>NA|TRBV20-1|few|TRBJ2-1
TGCAGTGCCCCCAGGGCAGGATCGGCCAATGAGCAGTTCTTC
CSAPRAGSANEQFF
>TRBD1|TRBV15|NA|TRBJ2-3
TGTGCCACCAGCAGAGCGGGGACAGGGGCAGATACGCAGTATTTT
CATSRAGTGADTQYF
>TRBD2|TRBV7-2|few|TRBJ2-5
TGTGCCAGCAGCTTAGCGGCGTCTAGCGGCCAAGAGACCCAGTACTTC
CASSLAASSGQETQYF
>NA|TRBV7-2|NA|TRBJ2-2
TGTGCCAGCAGCTTGCAGCCTGGCGGGGAGCTGTTTTTT
CASSLQPGGELFF
>TRBD2|TRBV6-2/TRBV6-3|once|TRBJ2-5
TGTGCCAGCAGTTCCGGGACGGGACTAGGCAAATACTTC
CASSSGTGLGKYF
>NA|TRBV12-2|NA|TRBJ2-1
TGTGCAAGTCGCTTAGGGAGGATACGGACAGGGGAGTACGGGGATTACAATGAGCAGTTCTTC
CASRLGRIRTGEYGDYNEQFF
>TRBD2|TRBV7-8|few|TRBJ2-1
TGTGCCAGCAGCTTAGCCCCCGGGGCGGGAGACAATGAGCAGTTCTTC
CASSLAPGAGDNEQFF